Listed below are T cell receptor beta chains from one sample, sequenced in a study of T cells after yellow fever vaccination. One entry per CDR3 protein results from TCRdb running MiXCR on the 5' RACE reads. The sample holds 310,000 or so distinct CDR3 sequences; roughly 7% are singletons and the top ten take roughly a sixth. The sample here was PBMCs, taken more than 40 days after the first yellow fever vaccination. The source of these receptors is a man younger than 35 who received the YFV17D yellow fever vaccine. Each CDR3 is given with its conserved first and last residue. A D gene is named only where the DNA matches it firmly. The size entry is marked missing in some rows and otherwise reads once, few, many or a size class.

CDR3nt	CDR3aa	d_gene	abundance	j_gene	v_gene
TGTGCCAGCAGCTTTCTTGCGGGGGGGCCGGAGTTCTTC	CASSFLAGGPEFF	TRBD2	many	TRBJ2-1	TRBV5-5
TGTGCCAGCGCTAAAGGGGAAAAACTGTTTTTT	CASAKGEKLFF	-	many	TRBJ1-4	TRBV7-9
TGTGCCAGCATGACAGGACTTACCTATAATTCACCCCTCCACTTT	CASMTGLTYNSPLHF	-	few	TRBJ1-6	TRBV6-1
TGTGCCAGCAGCTCCCTCAGCGGGGGGGCGGGAGAGACCCAGTACTTC	CASSSLSGGAGETQYF	TRBD2	many	TRBJ2-5	TRBV11-2
TGTGCCAGCAGCTTAGGTTCGGCCACAGATACGCAGTATTTT	CASSLGSATDTQYF	-	few	TRBJ2-3	TRBV7-8
TGTGCCAGCAGCTTAGAAGGGGGCCTGGCTGGGGTTTTCTTC	CASSLEGGLAGVFF	TRBD1	-	TRBJ2-1	TRBV7-2
TGTGCCAGCAGCTTGGGCTTGAGAAATGAGCAGTTCTTC	CASSLGLRNEQFF	-	many	TRBJ2-1	TRBV5-5
TGCAGCGTGAGCGACGGCAGCTCCTACAATGAGCAGTTCTTC	CSVSDGSSYNEQFF	-	-	TRBJ2-1	TRBV29-1
TGTGCCAGCAGCCCCGGGTCGGGGCCCATTCAGTACTTC	CASSPGSGPIQYF	-	many	TRBJ2-4	TRBV9
TGTGCCAGCAGCCGTCCGGGACTTAAAATGGTCAATGAGCAGTTCTTC	CASSRPGLKMVNEQFF	-	few	TRBJ2-1	TRBV7-2
TGTGCCTGGAGTCCAGGCCATGGCTACACCTTC	CAWSPGHGYTF	-	few	TRBJ1-2	TRBV30
TGTGCCAGCAGCCTGTTTGGGGGGAATTCCTACAATGAGCAGTTCTTC	CASSLFGGNSYNEQFF	-	many	TRBJ2-1	TRBV11-2
TGTGCCAGCAGTGGGTTTAGCAATCAGCCCCAGCATTTT	CASSGFSNQPQHF	-	few	TRBJ1-5	TRBV25-1
TGTGCCATCAGTGACCCGGGACAGGCCGGTGCTAACTATGGCTACACCTTC	CAISDPGQAGANYGYTF	TRBD1	-	TRBJ1-2	TRBV10-3
TGTGCCAGCAGCCTGGATCGACAACACCAGTTCTTC	CASSLDRQHQFF	-	-	TRBJ2-1	TRBV7-3
TGTGCCAGCGGCAGGGACAGGGGGACCGGGTTCTACAATGAGCAGTTCTTC	CASGRDRGTGFYNEQFF	TRBD1	many	TRBJ2-1	TRBV9
TGCGCCAGCAGCCCAAATATCCCCTCTGGGGCCAACGTCCTGACTTTC	CASSPNIPSGANVLTF	-	-	TRBJ2-6	TRBV4-1
TGTGCCAGCAGCTTAGGAGAGGCGGCGGGGGCCGGGGAGCTGTTTTTT	CASSLGEAAGAGELFF	TRBD2	-	TRBJ2-2	TRBV7-9
TGTGCCAGCCGGGGGTCTGGACTGGAAGCTTTCTTT	CASRGSGLEAFF	-	few	TRBJ1-1	TRBV25-1
TGCAGTGCTAGAAAAAGACAGGGGATGAACACTGAAGCTTTCTTT	CSARKRQGMNTEAFF	TRBD1	few	TRBJ1-1	TRBV20-1
TGTGCCACCAGTCTATCCCGCACCGGGGAGCTGTTTTTT	CATSLSRTGELFF	-	-	TRBJ2-2	TRBV24-1
TGTGCCAGCTCATCCTATATTAGCACAGATACGCAGTATTTT	CASSSYISTDTQYF	-	-	TRBJ2-3	TRBV18
TGCGCCAGCAGCCGACGGACAGTCACCGGGGAGCTGTTTTTT	CASSRRTVTGELFF	-	many	TRBJ2-2	TRBV4-3
TGCGCCAGCAGCTTTCTGACAGGGGAGACGAACACTGAAGCTTTCTTT	CASSFLTGETNTEAFF	TRBD1	many	TRBJ1-1	TRBV5-1
TGTGCCAGCACTCTCGTCTACGGGGGGGACGGCTACACCTTC	CASTLVYGGDGYTF	-	-	TRBJ1-2	TRBV6-1
TGTGCCAGCAGCCGCTGGGGCCTTAGTTCACCCCTCCACTTT	CASSRWGLSSPLHF	-	few	TRBJ1-6	TRBV6-1
TGTGCCAGCAGCTTGGGGTCGGGAGACTACGAGCAGTACTTC	CASSLGSGDYEQYF	-	-	TRBJ2-7	TRBV5-4
TGTGCCAGCAGTCCAGGACAGGGTATCGGGGAGCTGTTTTTT	CASSPGQGIGELFF	TRBD1	few	TRBJ2-2	TRBV12-3/TRBV12-4
TGTGCCACCAGTGGTGACAGGGGCGATCAGCCCCAGCATTTT	CATSGDRGDQPQHF	TRBD1	-	TRBJ1-5	TRBV24-1
TGTGCCAGCAGCCTCCGGGACAGACTCTACAATGAGCAGTTCTTC	CASSLRDRLYNEQFF	TRBD1	-	TRBJ2-1	TRBV5-5
TGTGCCAGCAGCCGGCAGGGTGACTCTGGAAACACCATATATTTT	CASSRQGDSGNTIYF	-	-	TRBJ1-3	TRBV7-8
TGTGCCAGCAGTTTAAGTCATATGGATGGCTACACCTTC	CASSLSHMDGYTF	-	many	TRBJ1-2	TRBV12-3/TRBV12-4
TGCAGTGCAGGTCTGGGAATGAACACTGAAGCTTTCTTT	CSAGLGMNTEAFF	-	-	TRBJ1-1	TRBV20-1
TGTGCCAGTAAGGAGAAGACCCAGTACTTC	CASKEKTQYF	-	few	TRBJ2-5	TRBV19
TGCAGCGTTCTAGTAGCGGGGAACACAGATACGCAGTATTTT	CSVLVAGNTDTQYF	TRBD2	-	TRBJ2-3	TRBV29-1
TGCAGTGCTAGACCAGGGGTGTACGAGCAGTACTTC	CSARPGVYEQYF	-	many	TRBJ2-7	TRBV20-1
TGTGCCAGCAGCTTTGTAACTGAGGTTGAGGGTGTTTTCTTC	CASSFVTEVEGVFF	-	many	TRBJ2-1	TRBV7-2
TGTGCCAGCAGTTTAGCCGGGACAGGGGCAGGAGTTACGCAGTATTTT	CASSLAGTGAGVTQYF	TRBD1	-	TRBJ2-3	TRBV27
TGTGCCAGCAGCCGGACTAGCGGGGGGACGAACACCGGGGAGCTGTTTTTT	CASSRTSGGTNTGELFF	TRBD2	-	TRBJ2-2	TRBV11-2
TGTGCCAGCAGCCGCGGGGGGGGCCTAGAGAATGAGCAGTTCTTC	CASSRGGGLENEQFF	-	few	TRBJ2-1	TRBV21-1
TGTGCCAGCAGCTTAGTAGGAAGGATCGGCAAAAACATTCAGTACTTC	CASSLVGRIGKNIQYF	-	few	TRBJ2-4	TRBV7-2
TGTGCCAGCAGCTTAGGGATGGGGCCTAATTATGAAAAACTGTTTTTT	CASSLGMGPNYEKLFF	-	few	TRBJ1-4	TRBV7-2
TGTGCCAGCAGCCCGGGACCGACCTACAATGAGCAGTTCTTC	CASSPGPTYNEQFF	-	-	TRBJ2-1	TRBV12-3/TRBV12-4
TGTGCCAGCAGTTACGGCCGGGTGATCGCCTACAATGAGCAGTTCTTC	CASSYGRVIAYNEQFF	-	-	TRBJ2-1	TRBV6-5
TGTGCCAGCAGCTTACAGACAGGGGGCTACTCTGGGGCCAACGTCCTGACTTTC	CASSLQTGGYSGANVLTF	TRBD1	many	TRBJ2-6	TRBV11-1
TGCGCCAGCAGTCTGGACGGTTCCACTGAAGCTTTCTTT	CASSLDGSTEAFF	-	many	TRBJ1-1	TRBV5-1
TGCGCCAGCAGCCGCGATAGCTTTTCCGGGACTGAGAACACTGAAGCTTTCTTT	CASSRDSFSGTENTEAFF	-	-	TRBJ1-1	TRBV4-3
TGCGCCAGCAGCCTCATGGGACAGGGGGCGGAAGAGCAGTACTTC	CASSLMGQGAEEQYF	TRBD1	many	TRBJ2-7	TRBV5-1
TGTGCCAGCAGCTTGGATGGGACTAGACGCTACGAGCAGTACTTC	CASSLDGTRRYEQYF	TRBD2	-	TRBJ2-7	TRBV5-4
TGTGCCAGCCGCGAGGATGGGCGATTGGGCCAAGAGACCCAGTACTTC	CASREDGRLGQETQYF	-	few	TRBJ2-5	TRBV28
TGCGCCAGCAGAGCCGAGACAGGCCTTTCTGAAGCTTTCTTT	CASRAETGLSEAFF	-	many	TRBJ1-1	TRBV5-1
TGTGCCAGCAGCCAAGGAGGAGACAAAAACATTCAGTACTTC	CASSQGGDKNIQYF	-	-	TRBJ2-4	TRBV4-2
TGCGCCAGCAGCCAAGACCGTGCTAACTATGGCTACACCTTC	CASSQDRANYGYTF	-	-	TRBJ1-2	TRBV4-1